This T cell receptor beta chain was profiled in a study of T cell clonality in common variable immunodeficiency. Losses at the gene ends were 1 base for V and 5 bases for J; bases not matched to a gene: 8. The CDR3 extends over 15 amino acids. Germline CDR1 reads SGHTA; CDR2 reads FQGNSA. Notes on this clone: Its antigen is unknown. The observed sequence ends 3 residues before the CDR3 terminus, with the missing tail filled in from the germline J gene.

Study-wide results and caveats: CVID subjects showed higher TCRbeta clonality than healthy controls. In common variable immunodeficiency, TCR beta chains reportedly carried fewer deletions and N-nucleotide insertions.

Repertoires were generated with immunoSEQ multiplex PCR, while TCRdb's copy carries only in-frame clones and drops some. This sample comprises fewer than 12,000 clones, none seen once only. The chain combines TRBV7-2 with TRBJ2-7, with TRBD2 identical over 7 bases. The receptor was derived from a human donor with common variable immunodeficiency. Material for sequencing was peripheral blood mononuclear cells. The sequenced CDR3 bases are TGTGCCAGCAGCTTAGTTCCTAGCGGAGTCCACGAG. Its protein is CASSLVPSGVHE. In full, the CDR3 is CASSLVPSGVHEQYF.